The 30 T cell receptor beta chains below were found in one sample sequenced in a study of OX40 agonist ivuxolimab in advanced cancers. The assay was immunoSEQ multiplex PCR, and TCRdb's table has in-frame clones only and misses some. The repertoire holds 45,000 to 55,000 clones, with 70% to 90% as singletons. This specimen consisted of CD4+ or CD8+ T cells sorted from blood, obtained in a trial of the OX40 agonist ivuxolimab. The source is an adult with an advanced solid tumor such as melanoma, head and neck, liver or kidney cancer.

The chain joins TRBV19 to TRBJ2-2; the match to TRBD2 covers 13 bases. The CDR3 runs 18 residues. Germline values: CDR1 LNHDA, CDR2 SQIVND (reference sequence). J lost 8 bases, V lost 8 bases, and 17 bases had no gene match. The CDR3 region has the DNA TGTGCCAGTTACCCACAGGGTAGGGGACTAGCGGGAACTGGGGAGCTGTTTTTT. Its protein product is CASYPQGRGLAGTGELFF.

The gene calls are TRBV10-3 and TRBJ2-5; 8 bases align to TRBD1. Trimming removed 3 bases from V and 5 bases from J; junction bases left unmatched: 11. The CDR3 covers 16 residues. Looked up from germline, CDR1 is ENHRY and CDR2 is SYGVKD. CDR3 residues: CAISDGAGGYRETQYF. The CDR3 nucleotides read TGTGCCATCAGTGATGGGGCAGGGGGCTACCGGGAGACCCAGTACTTC.

This clone was picked up one time. The DNA of the CDR3 is TGCGCCAGCAGCTTGGCCCCCGGGGAACCTGAAGCTTTCTTT. This encodes CASSLAPGEPEAFF. The chain combines TRBV5-1 with TRBJ1-1; D is unclear. The CDR3 runs 14 residues. Between the trimmed V and J ends, which lost 0 bases and 6 bases, there was a span of 12 bases. CDR1 is SGHRS, CDR2 YFSETQ, per germline.

J is TRBJ2-7 and V is TRBV6-6, with D perhaps matching TRBD2 (6 bases). The CDR3 is made up of 14 amino acids. The V end lost 1 base, the J end lost 6 bases, and 13 bases lay between the germline ends. Germline CDR1 is MNHNY and CDR2 is SVGAGI (reference sequence). CDR3 sequence (DNA): TGTGCCAGCAGTTACTTCGGGAGAGAAGGCGAGCAGTACTTC. Translating gives CASSYFGREGEQYF.

This rearrangement joins TRBV10-1 to TRBJ2-1, with 7 bases aligning to TRBD2. The CDR3 contains 16 residues. Per the germline V gene, CDR1 is WNHNN and CDR2 is SYGVQD (reference sequence). V shed 2 bases, J shed 3 bases, and the junction held 7 bases outside the gene matches. CDR3 nucleotides: TGCGCCAGCAGTGAGGGAGCGGGACCGCGCTACAATGAGCAGTTCTTC. It codes for CASSEGAGPRYNEQFF.

This chain connects TRBV7-9 to TRBJ2-3, with D unresolved. V lost 4 bases and J 6 bases, leaving 8 bases between the germline ends. CDR3 length equals 12 residues. CDR1 and CDR2 from the germline V gene are SEHNR and FQNEAQ (reference sequence). The DNA for the CDR3 is TGTGCCAGCAGCTCGGAAGGGGATACGCAGTATTTT. Translation gives CASSSEGDTQYF.

This chain joins TRBV4-1 and TRBJ2-3; 10 bases map to TRBD2. The CDR3 sequence is 16 residues long. V lost 1 base and J lost 3; bases outside the gene matches: 4. The germline gives CDR1 MGHRA, CDR2 YSYEKL. CDR3 sequence reads: CASSQAAGGLTDTQYF. The CDR3 region has the DNA TGCGCCAGCAGCCAAGCAGCGGGAGGGCTTACAGATACGCAGTATTTT.

V gene TRBV19 combines with J gene TRBJ2-1; D call uncertain. Trimming removed 5 bases at V and 9 bases at J, with 8 bases between. This CDR3 region has 11 residues. CDR1 is LNHDA and CDR2 is SQIVND in the germline V gene (reference sequence). This CDR3 reads CASSALAEQFF. CDR3 in DNA: TGTGCCAGTAGTGCCCTGGCTGAGCAGTTCTTC.

The V call is TRBV6-6, the J call TRBJ1-1; D call uncertain. The CDR3 is made up of 14 amino acids. V was clipped by 2 bases and J by 3 bases, with 10 bases between them. Germline V gene data show CDR1 as MNHNY and CDR2 as SVGAGI (reference sequence). The CDR3, as DNA: TGTGCCAGCAGTTACAAAACTTTATACACTGAAGCTTTCTTT. It yields the protein CASSYKTLYTEAFF.

Points on this clone: A junction boundary mismatches the germline segment, possibly from a read error. The V gene is TRBV9, the J gene TRBJ2-3, with 9 bases lining up with TRBD2. The CDR3 length is 15 residues. The germline V gene encodes CDR1 SGDLS and CDR2 YYNGEE. CDR3 sequence: CASSLDGTSTDTQYF. The CDR3 region has the DNA TGTGCCAGCAGCCTGGACGGGACTAGCACCGATACGCAGTATTTT.

This sequence joins TRBV9 and TRBJ1-2; D gene ambiguous. The V and J ends lost 0 bases and 3 bases respectively, with 9 bases between them. The germline gives CDR1 SGDLS, CDR2 YYNGEE. The CDR3 totals 14 residues. The CDR3 DNA sequence: TGTGCCAGCAGCGTAGCTGAGGGCGACTATGGCTACACCTTC. Residues: CASSVAEGDYGYTF.

CDR3 amino acids: CASSLGLGVNEQFF. CDR3 DNA sequence: TGTGCCAGCAGCTTGGGGCTAGGCGTCAATGAGCAGTTCTTC. The V gene is TRBV5-4, the J gene TRBJ2-1; D call uncertain. Trimming took 0 bases from V and 6 from J, leaving 10 bases between them. Germline CDR1 reads SGHNT; CDR2 reads YYREEE (reference sequence). This CDR3 contains 14 residues.

The J gene is TRBJ1-4, the V gene TRBV9; D unresolved. V shed 0 bases and J shed 0 bases, with 9 bases lying between them. Germline CDR1 and CDR2: SGDLS and YYNGEE. The CDR3 has 16 residues. DNA of the CDR3: TGTGCCAGCAGCGTAGGCCGGCCCGCAACTAATGAAAAACTGTTTTTT. This gives the protein CASSVGRPATNEKLFF.

The V call is TRBV20-1, the J call TRBJ1-1, with D uncertain. Germline V gene data show CDR1 as DFQATT and CDR2 as SNEGSKA (reference sequence). The CDR3 totals 10 residues. Trimming left V 0 bases short and J 8 bases short, with 4 bases between. The CDR3 reads CSAREEEAFF. For the CDR3, the DNA is TGCAGTGCTAGAGAAGAGGAAGCTTTCTTT.

The V and J genes are TRBV10-3 and TRBJ1-4; TRBD1 matches 10 bases. The germline gives CDR1 ENHRY, CDR2 SYGVKD. The CDR3 loop spans 14 amino acids. With 10 bases clipped from V and 3 bases from J, the junction kept 5 bases outside the gene matches. The CDR3 loop is CATGTGVANEKLFF. The CDR3 DNA sequence: TGTGCCACAGGGACAGGGGTGGCTAATGAAAAACTGTTTTTT.

This chain connects TRBV30 to TRBJ2-4, with D hard to call. Trimming shortened V by 1 base and J by 0 bases, and 10 bases separated the two germline ends. CDR1 and CDR2 from the germline V gene are GTSNPN and SVGIG (reference sequence). CDR3 length equals 15 residues. CDR3 coding DNA: TGTGCCTGGAGTGGGACGGCACTAGCCAAAAACATTCAGTACTTC. It encodes CAWSGTALAKNIQYF.

The chain carries TRBV19 and TRBJ2-1; no reliable D call. Trimming removed 5 bases from V and 3 bases from J, with 5 bases in between. In germline, CDR1 is LNHDA, CDR2 SQIVND (reference sequence). The CDR3 covers 12 residues. CDR3 DNA: TGTGCCAGTAGTCAACTCTACAATGAGCAGTTCTTC. This sequence encodes CASSQLYNEQFF.

V usage is TRBV14 and J usage is TRBJ2-5, with no clear D. The germline V gene encodes CDR1 SGHDN and CDR2 FVKESK. The V gene lost 4 bases and the J gene lost 1 base, with 19 bases spanning the gap. This CDR3 has 17 residues. CDR3 sequence reads: CASSRKRMSRPQETQYF. The DNA for the CDR3 is TGTGCCAGCAGCCGGAAAAGAATGAGTAGACCCCAAGAGACCCAGTACTTC.

The chain carries TRBV18 and TRBJ2-5; no clear D. This CDR3 is 11 amino acids long. The germline gives CDR1 KGHSH, CDR2 LQKENI. V lost 4 bases to trimming and J lost 3 bases, with 3 bases between them. CDR3 in DNA: TGTGCCAGCTCACTAAAAGAGACCCAGTACTTC. Amino acid sequence: CASSLKETQYF.

This clone appeared a single time. This chain uses TRBV5-4 with TRBJ1-2; TRBD1 aligns across 9 bases. V was pared by 2 bases and J by 8 bases, with 7 bases of the junction left unmatched. The CDR3 contains 14 residues. Germline-derived CDR1 and CDR2 are SGHNT and YYREEE (reference sequence). The CDR3, as DNA: TGTGCCAGCAGCTTCCGGGACAGGGCATGGGGCTACACCTTC. Translation: CASSFRDRAWGYTF. Variable domain in full (rest from reference TRBV5-4 and TRBJ1-2): ETGVTQSPTHLIKTRGQQVTLRCSSQSGHNTVSWYQQALGQGPQFIFQYYREEENGRGNFPPRFSGLQFPNYSSELNVNALELDDSALYLCASSFRDRAWGYTFGSGTRLTVV.

This clone was counted a few times. The chain couples TRBV28 to TRBJ2-7, with 10 bases lining up with TRBD1. The J segment lost 1 base and the V segment lost 6 bases, leaving 6 bases of the junction unmatched. The CDR3 totals 15 residues. Germline assignment: CDR1 MDHEN and CDR2 SYDVKM. The DNA for the CDR3 is TGTGCCAGCAGACGACAGGGGGCGGGTTCCTACGAGCAGTACTTC. The encoded protein is CASRRQGAGSYEQYF.

The rearrangement joins TRBV7-8 to TRBJ2-7, with D perhaps matching TRBD1 or TRBD2 (5 bases each). The V gene's germline CDR1 is SGHVS and CDR2 FQNEAQ. The CDR3 covers 14 residues. V gave up 5 bases and J gave up 0 bases, with 11 bases separating them. The CDR3 DNA reads TGTGCCAGCAGCCAGGGACCGGGCTCCTACGAGCAGTACTTC. This encodes CASSQGPGSYEQYF.

The chain combines TRBV6-6 with TRBJ1-2, with 7 bases fitting TRBD1. The CDR3 is made up of 15 amino acids. J gave up 4 bases and V 8 bases, and 13 bases lay outside the gene matches. The germline gives CDR1 MNHNY, CDR2 SVGAGI (reference sequence). The CDR3 bases are TGTGCCAGCGGTTCGTCCGACAGGGACGGCTATGGCTACACCTTC. It codes for CASGSSDRDGYGYTF.

The chain has TRBV2 and TRBJ2-3; 10 bases agree with TRBD2. Germline-derived CDR1 and CDR2 are SNHLY and FYNNEI. Trimming cost V 8 bases and J 1 base; bases outside gene matches: 9. The CDR3 is 16 residues long. CDR3 region: CASAGAGGLGTDTQYF. Here the CDR3 DNA reads TGTGCCAGCGCGGGAGCGGGAGGGCTAGGCACAGATACGCAGTATTTT.

This clone came up a few times. J is TRBJ2-5 and V is TRBV15, with 12 bases aligning to TRBD1. The CDR3 spans 17 residues. Germline V gene sequence: CDR1 LNHNV, CDR2 YYDKDF (reference sequence). Trimming removed 2 bases from V and 5 bases from J; junction bases left unmatched: 9. This CDR3 is CATSRYSGTGGRETQYF. In DNA, the CDR3 is TGTGCCACCAGCAGATATTCGGGGACAGGGGGCCGGGAGACCCAGTACTTC.

The chain links TRBV5-4 to TRBJ1-4, with 12 bases matching TRBD1. This CDR3 spans 15 amino acids. V lost 4 bases to trimming and J lost 8 bases; unmatched junction nucleotides: 6. The germline gives CDR1 SGHNT, CDR2 YYREEE (reference sequence). CDR3 DNA: TGTGCCAGCAGCCCGGGACAGGGGGCGCACGAAAAACTGTTTTTT. Protein sequence: CASSPGQGAHEKLFF. Full variable domain (remainder filled in from reference TRBV5-4 and TRBJ1-4): ETGVTQSPTHLIKTRGQQVTLRCSSQSGHNTVSWYQQALGQGPQFIFQYYREEENGRGNFPPRFSGLQFPNYSSELNVNALELDDSALYLCASSPGQGAHEKLFFGSGTQLSVL.

The genes are TRBV5-1 and TRBJ2-5, with a tentative D call TRBD2 (5 bases). The germline V and J ends were trimmed by 4 bases and 4 bases, with 11 bases remaining between them. Looked up from germline, CDR1 is SGHRS and CDR2 is YFSETQ. This CDR3 spans 13 amino acids. The CDR3 spells CASSPGGSETQYF. The CDR3, as DNA: TGCGCCAGCAGCCCAGGAGGATCAGAGACCCAGTACTTC.

This clone showed up just once. This chain links TRBV25-1 with TRBJ2-7; 10 nucleotides align to TRBD1. The trim removed 3 bases at V and 8 bases at J, leaving 7 bases unmatched. Germline-derived CDR1 and CDR2 are MGHDK and SYGVNS. This CDR3 has 14 amino acids. DNA of the CDR3: TGTGCCAGCAGTGACCCGGGACAGGGGAAGAAGCAGTACTTC. Translated: CASSDPGQGKKQYF.

This clone was picked up one time. The chain is built from TRBV19 and TRBJ1-5; tentatively, D is TRBD1 (6 bases). The CDR3 has 16 residues. Germline values: CDR1 LNHDA, CDR2 SQIVND (reference sequence). The germline V and J ends were trimmed by 2 bases and 0 bases, with 11 bases remaining between them. CDR3 in DNA: TGTGCCAGTAGTATAATGGGGGCGGCTAGCAATCAGCCCCAGCATTTT. Amino acid sequence: CASSIMGAASNQPQHF.

The chain joins TRBV5-4 to TRBJ2-2; no firm D call. The CDR3 consists of 16 residues. Looked up from germline, CDR1 is SGHNT and CDR2 is YYREEE (reference sequence). Trimming took 0 bases from V and 6 from J, leaving 15 bases between them. The CDR3 spells CASSLGVTRNAGELFF. The DNA for the CDR3 is TGTGCCAGCAGCTTGGGGGTTACAAGAAACGCCGGGGAGCTGTTTTTT.